The 19 T cell receptor beta chains given below trace back to one sample, sequenced in a study of blood T cell repertoires in COVID-19. Repertoires were generated with immunoSEQ multiplex PCR, while TCRdb's copy carries only in-frame clones and drops some. The table has 150,000 to 160,000 clones, roughly 88% seen once; the top ten hold about 8.9%. The sequenced sample was peripheral blood. The receptors stem from a woman between 50 and 59 years old with acute or convalescent COVID-19.

This CDR3 reads CASSSAGTTQETQYF. The CDR3, as DNA: TGCGCCAGCAGCAGCGCCGGGACTACACAAGAGACCCAGTACTTC. The chain employs TRBV5-1 and TRBJ2-5; 7 nucleotides line up with TRBD2. Germline CDR1 reads SGHRS; CDR2 reads YFSETQ. Trimming at V came to 4 bases and at J to 2 bases, leaving 8 bases not matched to a gene. This CDR3 has 15 residues.

The chain recombines TRBV19 with TRBJ2-3; 10 bases agree with TRBD1. The CDR3 contains 14 residues. Germline V CDR1 and CDR2: LNHDA, SQIVND (reference sequence). Trimming cost V 7 bases and J 5 bases; bases outside gene matches: 6. The CDR3 sequence: CASKETGGKDTQYF. In DNA, the CDR3 is TGTGCCAGTAAGGAGACAGGGGGCAAAGATACGCAGTATTTT.

The chain couples TRBV11-1 to TRBJ2-7, with D perhaps TRBD1 (5 bases). CDR3 length: 14 amino acids. Trimming shortened V by 1 base and J by 0 bases, and 7 bases separated the two germline ends. Per the germline V gene, CDR1 is SGHAT and CDR2 is FQDESV (reference sequence). CDR3 nucleotides: TGTGCCAGCAGCTTAGGGGGCAGCTCCTACGAGCAGTACTTC. Encoded protein: CASSLGGSSYEQYF.

This chain joins TRBV5-6 and TRBJ2-1, with 7 bases aligning to TRBD1. CDR1 is SGHDT and CDR2 is YYEEEE in the germline V gene. Unmatched junction bases numbered 11, after V lost 3 bases and J lost 8 bases. The length of the CDR3 is 15 residues. Here the CDR3 reads CASSYSFLRGHEQFF. CDR3 sequence (DNA): TGTGCCAGCAGCTATAGTTTTTTAAGGGGGCATGAGCAGTTCTTC.

This chain connects TRBV5-6 to TRBJ1-2; 8 bases are a match to TRBD1. Germline-derived CDR1 and CDR2 are SGHDT and YYEEEE. There are 16 residues in the CDR3. The J segment lost 7 bases and the V segment lost 4 bases, leaving 15 bases of the junction unmatched. The CDR3 loop is CASSPRGQGMAGGYTF. The CDR3, as DNA: TGTGCCAGCAGCCCTCGCGGACAGGGAATGGCTGGTGGCTACACCTTC.

CDR3: CASTWDGGLAKNIQYF. The CDR3 DNA follows: TGTGCCAGCACCTGGGACGGGGGATTAGCCAAAAACATTCAGTACTTC. This chain uses TRBV5-5 with TRBJ2-4, with D possibly matching TRBD2 (6 bases). V gave up 6 bases and J gave up 0 bases, with 16 bases separating them. The CDR3 extends over 16 amino acids. The germline gives CDR1 SGHKS, CDR2 YYEKEE (reference sequence). Supplemented by reference TRBV5-5 and TRBJ2-4, the full variable domain reads DAGVTQSPTHLIKTRGQQVTLRCSPISGHKSVSWYQQVLGQGPQFIFQYYEKEERGRGNFPDRFSARQFPNYSSELNVNALLLGDSALYLCASTWDGGLAKNIQYFGAGTRLSVL.

V and J are TRBV5-8 and TRBJ2-3; 7 bases map to TRBD2. V shed 2 bases, J shed 2 bases, and the junction held 8 bases outside the gene matches. CDR3 size: 16 residues. Germline values: CDR1 SGHTS, CDR2 YDEGEE. The DNA for the CDR3 is TGTGCCAGCAGCTTCGGCGGGAGCTCGAACACAGATACGCAGTATTTT. This sequence encodes CASSFGGSSNTDTQYF.

This clone has just a few counts. The CDR3 loop reads CASSVGQGGGNQPQHF. CDR3 nucleotides: TGTGCCAGCAGCGTGGGACAGGGGGGAGGCAATCAGCCCCAGCATTTT. V and J are TRBV9 and TRBJ1-5; 11 bases fit TRBD1. The germline gives CDR1 SGDLS, CDR2 YYNGEE. Trimming at V came to 2 bases and at J to 2 bases, leaving 3 bases not matched to a gene. The CDR3 length is 16 residues.

The rearrangement uses TRBV9 and TRBJ2-5; TRBD2 might be the D (5 bases). The CDR3 runs to 14 residues. Germline loops: CDR1 SGDLS, CDR2 YYNGEE. The V and J ends lost 0 bases and 5 bases respectively, with 11 bases between them. The CDR3 protein is CASSVVSGGETQYF. As DNA, the CDR3 is TGTGCCAGCAGCGTAGTTTCAGGCGGGGAGACCCAGTACTTC.

Here the CDR3 DNA reads TGTGCCAGCATTCGAGGACAGGGGATCTACGAGCAGTACTTC. It is translated as CASIRGQGIYEQYF. The genes are TRBV6-5 and TRBJ2-7; 9 nucleotides align to TRBD1. Germline V gene lookup returns CDR1 MNHEY and CDR2 SVGAGI. Trimming removed 7 bases from V and 3 bases from J; junction bases left unmatched: 7. The CDR3 consists of 14 residues.

This chain links TRBV4-2 with TRBJ1-2; D is unresolved. The V end was cut by 0 bases, the J end by 3 bases, with 14 bases between. Germline V CDR1 and CDR2: LGHNA, YNFKEQ. This CDR3 contains 16 residues. The CDR3 DNA sequence: TGTGCCAGCAGCCAAGATGGTACGCTTGACTACTATGGCTACACCTTC. Its translation: CASSQDGTLDYYGYTF.

This chain joins TRBV10-3 and TRBJ1-2, with 8 bases matching TRBD1. With V trimmed by 6 bases and J by 4 bases, 10 bases remained unmatched. The CDR3 is 15 residues long. Per germline, CDR1 ENHRY and CDR2 SYGVKD. DNA for the CDR3: TGTGCCATCAGCCCGGACAGGGAAGGGGTCTATGGCTACACCTTC. Encoded protein: CAISPDREGVYGYTF.

The chain combines TRBV5-4 with TRBJ2-1, with 7 bases that match TRBD1. V shed 6 bases and J 4 bases; nucleotides not matched to a gene: 7. The CDR3 has 14 amino acids. Germline assignment: CDR1 SGHNT and CDR2 YYREEE (reference sequence). The CDR3 nucleotides are TGTGCCAGCATCGCCGGGACAGAATACAATGAGCAGTTCTTC. Translation gives CASIAGTEYNEQFF.

This clone has a single count. This chain links TRBV19 with TRBJ1-5; D unresolved. The CDR3 sequence is 14 residues long. V gave up 3 bases and J gave up 5 bases, with 11 bases separating them. Germline CDR1 and CDR2: LNHDA and SQIVND (reference sequence). CDR3 protein: CASSINGGDQPQHF. CDR3 DNA: TGTGCCAGTAGTATTAACGGAGGTGATCAGCCCCAGCATTTT.

The gene calls are TRBV5-1 and TRBJ2-3; weak D call: TRBD1 (6 bases). This CDR3 comprises 18 residues. Germline V lookup: CDR1 SGHRS, CDR2 YFSETQ. Deletions cut 3 bases from V and 3 bases from J, with 23 bases between. The CDR3 bases are TGCGCCAGCAGCTCGACAGGAAACCTCGCGGACCAGACAGATACGCAGTATTTT. Encoded protein: CASSSTGNLADQTDTQYF.

The V gene is TRBV4-3, the J gene TRBJ2-4; D is perhaps TRBD1 (5 bases). V gave up 4 bases and J gave up 9 bases, with 16 bases separating them. The CDR3 covers 14 residues. The germline V gene has CDR1 LGHNA and CDR2 YSLEER. This CDR3 is CASSPKGQGAIQYF. The DNA of the CDR3 is TGCGCCAGCAGCCCGAAGGGGCAGGGCGCCATTCAGTACTTC.

The chain carries TRBV6-1 and TRBJ2-5, with 11 bases that match TRBD1. The CDR3 has 17 residues. In germline, CDR1 is MNHNS, CDR2 SASEGT. V shed 2 bases, J shed 4 bases, and the junction held 9 bases outside the gene matches. In DNA form, the CDR3 reads TGTGCCAGCAGTGAATACCCTTGGACAGGGGGCCGAGAGACCCAGTACTTC. This encodes CASSEYPWTGGRETQYF.

The chain joins TRBV29-1 to TRBJ2-7, with 11 positions matching TRBD1. V shed 7 bases, J shed 2 bases, and the junction held 4 bases outside the gene matches. Germline lookup yields CDR1 SQVTM and CDR2 ANQGSEA. The CDR3 is 13 residues long. The CDR3 is CSAKGQGAYEQYF. CDR3 DNA sequence: TGCAGCGCGAAGGGACAGGGGGCCTACGAGCAGTACTTC.

In nucleotides, the CDR3 is TGCGCCAGCAGTAGCGGGACAGGCTATTCACCCCTCCACTTT. This translates into CASSSGTGYSPLHF. V usage is TRBV10-2 and J usage is TRBJ1-6, with 8 bases identical to TRBD1. The V and J ends lost 5 bases and 8 bases, in that order; junction bases with no gene match: 5. CDR1 is WSHSY and CDR2 is SAAADI in the germline V gene. CDR3 size: 14 residues.